These 14 T cell receptor beta chains were sequenced from one sample in a study of tumor and adjacent non-tumor tissue in lung cancer. The library came from three nested PCR rounds adapted from ARM-PCR protocols. TCRdb reprocessed the multiplex PCR reads with MiXCR, giving one entry per CDR3 protein. Of about 98,000 distinct CDR3 sequences in the sample, around three quarters were seen once. The template was RNA from unsorted bulk tissue. The normal lung tissue was taken more than 3 cm from the tumor edge. The sequenced material came from distant non-tumor lung tissue. The receptors were gathered from a man between 60 and 75 years old with small cell lung cancer.

A word on this clonotype: One end of the junction varies from germline; a read error may be responsible. This chain joins TRBV4-1 and TRBJ1-5; TRBD1 matches 7 bases. Germline values: CDR1 MGHRA, CDR2 YSYEKL. The CDR3 is made up of 13 amino acids. CDR3: CSSSQGVSQPQHF. The CDR3 DNA reads as TGCTCCAGCAGCCAGGGGGTGTCTCAGCCACAGCATTTT.

As concerns this clonotype: Its ends do not fully match the called genes, so a read error is possible. This sequence joins TRBV5-1 and TRBJ2-1, with D tentatively TRBD1 (7 bases). Per germline, CDR1 SGHRS and CDR2 YFSETQ. The CDR3 loop spans 15 amino acids. The CDR3 spells CTSSAQGGSYNEQFF. CDR3 DNA sequence: TGCACCAGCAGCGCTCAGGGGGGCTCCTACAATGAGCAGTTCTTC.

As for this clonotype: The CDR3 does not end in the conserved phenylalanine or tryptophan, so this is likely a read error. The chain employs TRBV11-2 and TRBJ2-1, with 10 bases identical to TRBD1. The CDR3 spans 17 residues. Germline CDR1 and CDR2: SGHAT and FQNNGV. Losses at the gene ends were 2 bases for V and 7 bases for J; bases not matched to a gene: 11. CDR3 bases: TGTGCCAGCAGCTTACAGGGAAAGGGACAGGGGAGGAATGAGCAGTTCTCC. Translated, it gives CASSLQGKGQGRNEQFS.

With regard to this clonotype: A much larger clone lies a single base off, so this may be a read error. The chain has TRBV5-1 and TRBJ2-1; the match to TRBD1 covers 8 bases. This CDR3 has 14 amino acids. Germline V gene sequence: CDR1 SGHRS, CDR2 YFSETQ. This CDR3 is CVSSSGTGTNEQFF. The DNA for the CDR3 is TGCGTCAGCAGCTCCGGGACAGGAACCAATGAGCAGTTCTTC. The full variable domain, rest sourced from reference TRBV5-1 and TRBJ2-1, is KAGVTQTPRYLIKTRGQQVTLSCSPISGHRSVSWYQQTPGQGLQFLFEYFSETQRNKGNFPGRFSGRQFSNSRSEMNVSTLELGDSALYLCVSSSGTGTNEQFFGPGTRLTVL.

The V call is TRBV30, the J call TRBJ2-1; 9 positions match TRBD1. Looked up from germline, CDR1 is GTSNPN and CDR2 is SVGIG (reference sequence). CDR3 size: 13 residues. The CDR3 DNA is TGTGCTCGCGACAGGGGGTCTGGGAATGAGCAGTTCTTC. It is translated as CARDRGSGNEQFF.

Turning to this clonotype: Since the CDR3 does not end with the conserved phenylalanine or tryptophan, this likely comes from a read error. This chain links TRBV5-6 with TRBJ1-5, with 9 bases aligning to TRBD1. Germline V gives CDR1 SGHDT, CDR2 YYEEEE. This CDR3 region has 14 residues. The CDR3, as DNA: TGTGCCAACAGCTTGGGGGACAGGGATCAGCCCCAGCATTCT. This translates into CANSLGDRDQPQHS.

A note on this clonotype: An end of the junction differs from the germline gene, which may be a read error. This chain uses TRBV30 with TRBJ1-2, with D unresolved. This CDR3 is built from 13 residues. CDR1 GTSNPN and CDR2 SVGIG come from the germline V gene (reference sequence). The CDR3 is CAWSPLHIYGYTF. The CDR3 DNA sequence: TGTGCTTGGAGCCCTTTACATATTTATGGCTACACCTTC.

The genes are TRBV11-2 and TRBJ2-5; no clear D gene. From germline, CDR1 is SGHAT and CDR2 FQNNGV. There are 12 residues in the CDR3. The CDR3 region is CVNSLGMETQYF. The CDR3 nucleotides are TGTGTCAACAGCTTAGGGATGGAGACCCAGTACTTC.

This clonotype was counted only a few times. A read error may account for a junction end that differs from germline. The CDR3 bases are TGTGCCAGCAGTGAAATTTTCGGGGGGGTGTCCGGGGAGTTGTTTTTT. It yields the protein CASSEIFGGVSGELFF. The chain links TRBV6-1 to TRBJ2-2; TRBD2 aligns across 8 bases. Germline assignment: CDR1 MNHNS and CDR2 SASEGT. This CDR3 comprises 16 residues.

This clonotype came up a few times. The germline gene is not matched at one end of the junction; a read error may be the cause. This sequence joins TRBV6-1 and TRBJ2-3, with a weak D call TRBD2 (6 bases). This CDR3 has 15 residues. Germline assignment: CDR1 MNHNS and CDR2 SASEGT. CDR3 residues: CASTAPSDGTDTQYF. As DNA, the CDR3 is TGTGCTAGCACCGCACCTAGCGACGGAACAGATACGCAGTATTTT.

Turning to this clonotype: Since the CDR3 does not end with the conserved phenylalanine or tryptophan, this likely comes from a read error. The chain recombines TRBV11-3 with TRBJ1-1; D unresolved. Trimming stripped 5 bases from V and 3 bases from J, with 19 bases between. This CDR3 is 16 amino acids long. Per germline, CDR1 SGHNT and CDR2 YENEEA. The CDR3 protein is CASSPRRASWDTEAFL. DNA of the CDR3: TGTGCCAGCAGCCCCCGGCGTGCCAGTTGGGACACTGAAGCTTTCCTT.

About this clonotype itself: At one boundary the junction diverges from the germline segment, which might be a read error. The chain's CDR3 is CPSSLEWTTYNGQFF. As DNA, the CDR3 is TGTCCCAGCAGCTTAGAGTGGACGACCTACAATGGGCAGTTCTTC. V and J are TRBV11-1 and TRBJ2-1; D gene uncertain. There are 15 residues in the CDR3. Germline V gene data show CDR1 as SGHAT and CDR2 as FQDESV (reference sequence).

Regarding this clonotype: A junction end diverges from the germline sequence, so it may reflect a read error. V usage is TRBV4-1 and J usage is TRBJ1-5; 8 bases align to TRBD1. The CDR3 runs to 18 residues. Germline assignment: CDR1 MGHRA and CDR2 YSYEKL. The CDR3 region is CVSSHVGVTGVGNQSQHF. CDR3 nucleotides: TGCGTCAGCAGCCATGTGGGAGTGACAGGGGTAGGCAATCAGTCCCAGCATTTT.

About this clonotype itself: The CDR3 does not close with the conserved phenylalanine or tryptophan, likely indicating a read error. V is TRBV11-2 and J is TRBJ1-3; D is ambiguous. The germline V gene encodes CDR1 SGHAT and CDR2 FQNNGV. The CDR3 totals 12 residues. The chain's CDR3 is CASSLLGNTIYL. CDR3 sequence (DNA): TGTGCCAGTAGCTTATTGGGAAACACCATATATTTA.